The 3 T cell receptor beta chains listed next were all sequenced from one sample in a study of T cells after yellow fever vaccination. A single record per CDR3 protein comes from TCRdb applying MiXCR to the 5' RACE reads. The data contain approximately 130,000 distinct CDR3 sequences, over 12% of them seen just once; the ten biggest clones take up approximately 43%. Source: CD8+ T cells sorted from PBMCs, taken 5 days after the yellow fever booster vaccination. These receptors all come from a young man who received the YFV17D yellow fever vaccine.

CDR3 sequence reads: CASSLDQGSSSYEQYF. The CDR3 DNA is TGTGCCAGCAGCTTAGATCAGGGTTCAAGCTCCTACGAGCAGTACTTC. The chain recombines TRBV7-6 with TRBJ2-7; D is possibly TRBD1 (5 bases). The CDR3 has 16 residues. The V end was cut by 1 base, the J end by 0 bases, with 13 bases between. Germline V gene sequence: CDR1 SGHVS, CDR2 FNYEAQ. Complete variable domain (other parts from reference TRBV7-6 and TRBJ2-7): GAGVSQSPRYKVTKRGQDVALRCDPISGHVSLYWYRQALGQGPEFLTYFNYEAQQDKSGLPNDRFSAERPEGSISTLTIQRTEQRDSAMYRCASSLDQGSSSYEQYFGPGTRLTVT.

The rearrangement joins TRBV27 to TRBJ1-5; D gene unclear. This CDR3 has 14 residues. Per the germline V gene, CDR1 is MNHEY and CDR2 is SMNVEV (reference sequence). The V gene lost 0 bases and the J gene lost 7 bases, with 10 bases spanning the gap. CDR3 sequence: CASSLSWGRQPQHF. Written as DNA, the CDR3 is TGTGCCAGCAGTTTATCCTGGGGAAGGCAGCCCCAGCATTTT.

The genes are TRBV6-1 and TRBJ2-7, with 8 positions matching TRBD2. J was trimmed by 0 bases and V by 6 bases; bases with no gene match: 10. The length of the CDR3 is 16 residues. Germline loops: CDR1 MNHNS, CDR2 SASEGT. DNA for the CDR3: TGTGCCAGCAGGCCCTTAGCGGGGATGAGCTCCTACGAGCAGTACTTC. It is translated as CASRPLAGMSSYEQYF.